Included here is one TCR beta chain sequence, with context. Its specificity is not known. This sample is drawn from a study of vaccination and CD4 T cells after COVID-19. Study information: The authors exposed cells to overlapping spike peptides derived from SARS-CoV-2, HCoV-NL63, HCoV-OC43 and HCoV-229E.

The V and J ends lost 5 bases and 0 bases respectively, with 13 bases between them. The CDR3 loop spans 14 amino acids. Germline values: CDR1 SQVTM, CDR2 ANQGSEA. This sample's treatment: approximately nine-day PBMC culture with coronavirus spike peptide pools or control peptides (ViraFEST assay). The cultures had half their medium swapped for fresh IL-2 medium on days 3 and 7. The assay that was used to sequence DNA from cultured CD4+ T cells was the Oncomine TCR Beta short-read assay. Each CDR3 protein gets one entry after TCRdb re-called the PCR reads with MiXCR. The repertoire holds some 12,000 distinct CDR3 sequences, with about 60% as singletons.

The gene calls are TRBV29-1 and TRBJ1-2, with D possibly TRBD1 on 5 matching bases. This receptor was taken from a human donor who had recovered from COVID-19. This material consisted of CD4+ T cells from blood, cultured in vitro, taken before SARS-CoV-2 vaccination. CDR3 amino acids: CSVLGGWTNYGYTF. The CDR3 DNA reads TGCAGCGTTCTGGGGGGATGGACTAACTATGGCTACACCTTC.